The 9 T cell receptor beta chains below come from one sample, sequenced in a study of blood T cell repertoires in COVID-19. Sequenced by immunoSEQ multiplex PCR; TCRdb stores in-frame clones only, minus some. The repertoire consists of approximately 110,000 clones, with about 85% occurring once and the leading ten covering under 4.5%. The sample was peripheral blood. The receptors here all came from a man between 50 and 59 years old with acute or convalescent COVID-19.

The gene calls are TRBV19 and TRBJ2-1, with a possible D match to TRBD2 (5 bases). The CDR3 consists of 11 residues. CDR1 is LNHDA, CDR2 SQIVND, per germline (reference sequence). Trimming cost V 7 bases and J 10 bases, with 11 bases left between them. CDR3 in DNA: TGTGCCAGTACCCTGGGAGACGAGCAGTTCTTC. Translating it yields CASTLGDEQFF.

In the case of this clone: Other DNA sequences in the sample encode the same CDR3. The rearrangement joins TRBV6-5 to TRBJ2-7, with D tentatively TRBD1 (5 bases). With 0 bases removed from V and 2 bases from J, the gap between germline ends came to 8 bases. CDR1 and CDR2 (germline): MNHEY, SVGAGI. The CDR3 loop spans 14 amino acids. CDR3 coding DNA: TGTGCCAGCAGTTACTCGGCAGGGACCTACGAGCAGTACTTC. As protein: CASSYSAGTYEQYF.

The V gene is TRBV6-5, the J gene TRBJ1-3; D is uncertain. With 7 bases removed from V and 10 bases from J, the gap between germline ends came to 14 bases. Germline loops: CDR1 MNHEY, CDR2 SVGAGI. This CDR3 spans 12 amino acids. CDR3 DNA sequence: TGTGCCAGCACTGGGAATGGGAGGACCATATATTTT. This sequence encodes CASTGNGRTIYF.

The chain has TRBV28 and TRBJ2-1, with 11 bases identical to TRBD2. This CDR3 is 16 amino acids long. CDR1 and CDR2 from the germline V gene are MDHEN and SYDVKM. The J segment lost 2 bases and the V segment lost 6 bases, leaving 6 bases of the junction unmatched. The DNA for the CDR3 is TGTGCCAGCAGGCTAGGGACTAGCGGCCCCTACAATGAGCAGTTCTTC. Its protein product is CASRLGTSGPYNEQFF.

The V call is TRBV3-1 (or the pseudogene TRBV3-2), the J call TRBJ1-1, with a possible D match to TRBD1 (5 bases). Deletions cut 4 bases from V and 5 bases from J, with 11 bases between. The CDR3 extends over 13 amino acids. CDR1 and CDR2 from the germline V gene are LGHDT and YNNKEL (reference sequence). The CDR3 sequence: CASSLDRLTEAFF. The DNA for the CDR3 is TGTGCCAGCAGCCTCGACAGATTAACTGAAGCTTTCTTT.

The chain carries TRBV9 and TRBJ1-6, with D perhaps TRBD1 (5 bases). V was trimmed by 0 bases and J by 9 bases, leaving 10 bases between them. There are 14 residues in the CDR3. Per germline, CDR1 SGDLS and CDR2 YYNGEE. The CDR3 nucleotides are TGTGCCAGCAGCGTAGAGCAGGGCAGTTCACCCCTCCACTTT. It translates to CASSVEQGSSPLHF.

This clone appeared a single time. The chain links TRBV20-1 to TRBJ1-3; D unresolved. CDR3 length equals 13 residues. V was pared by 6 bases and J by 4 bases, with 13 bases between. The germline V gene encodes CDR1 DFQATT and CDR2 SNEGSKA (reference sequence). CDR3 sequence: CSASLEVGNTIYF. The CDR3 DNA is TGCAGTGCCAGTTTGGAGGTCGGAAACACCATATATTTT.

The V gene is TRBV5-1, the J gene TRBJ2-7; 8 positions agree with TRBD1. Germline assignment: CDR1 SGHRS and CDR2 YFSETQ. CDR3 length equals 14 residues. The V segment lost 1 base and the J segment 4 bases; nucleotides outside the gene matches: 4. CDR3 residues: CASSLQDRAYEQYF. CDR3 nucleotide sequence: TGCGCCAGCAGCTTGCAGGACAGGGCGTACGAGCAGTACTTC.

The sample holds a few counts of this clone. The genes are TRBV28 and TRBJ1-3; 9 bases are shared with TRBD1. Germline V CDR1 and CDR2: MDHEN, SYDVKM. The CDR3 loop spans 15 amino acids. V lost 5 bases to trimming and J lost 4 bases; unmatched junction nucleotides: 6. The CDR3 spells CASSHPGQGGNTIYF. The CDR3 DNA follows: TGTGCCAGCAGTCATCCGGGACAGGGAGGAAACACCATATATTTT.